These 16 T cell receptor beta chains originate from one sample sequenced in a study of blood T cell repertoires in COVID-19. The method was immunoSEQ multiplex PCR; TCRdb's version includes in-frame clones alone and lacks a portion of them. This table holds 250,000 to 300,000 clones, about 88% found once. Input material: peripheral blood. Every receptor here comes from a woman in her seventies with COVID-19, enrolled during active disease.

This chain links TRBV7-2 with TRBJ2-2; a possible D gene is TRBD1 (6 bases). Per germline, CDR1 SGHTA and CDR2 FQGNSA. This CDR3 is 13 amino acids long. V gave up 5 bases and J gave up 8 bases, with 12 bases separating them. CDR3 protein: CASSTQTGGELFF. CDR3 sequence (DNA): TGTGCCAGCAGCACACAGACAGGAGGGGAGCTGTTTTTT.

This clone turned up a few times. The genes are TRBV18 and TRBJ2-7; TRBD2 is a possible D gene (6 bases). CDR3 length: 13 amino acids. Germline V gives CDR1 KGHSH, CDR2 LQKENI. V was trimmed by 0 bases and J by 3 bases, leaving 6 bases between them. DNA for the CDR3: TGTGCCAGCTCACCACCGGGGGGCTACGAGCAGTACTTC. This gives the protein CASSPPGGYEQYF.

In this sample, this clone turned up once. The chain recombines TRBV15 with TRBJ1-2; 7 nucleotides line up with TRBD1. Germline CDR1 is LNHNV and CDR2 is YYDKDF (reference sequence). The CDR3 is 17 residues long. V trimming: 0 bases; J trimming: 5 bases; junction bases outside the gene matches: 12. In nucleotides, the CDR3 is TGTGCCACCAGCAGAGATAGCGTGTATCAGGGGGAATATGGCTACACCTTC. Protein product: CATSRDSVYQGEYGYTF.

The chain joins TRBV28 to TRBJ2-7, with 7 bases identical to TRBD1. The CDR3 loop spans 15 amino acids. Germline V gene lookup returns CDR1 MDHEN and CDR2 SYDVKM. V was clipped by 6 bases and J by 3 bases; unmatched bases: 11. DNA of the CDR3: TGTGCCAGCAGGTCAGACAGGGAAAGAGTCTACGAGCAGTACTTC. This codes for CASRSDRERVYEQYF.

This chain joins TRBV5-1 and TRBJ2-2; 10 bases agree with TRBD2. The CDR3 covers 17 residues. CDR1 SGHRS and CDR2 YFSETQ come from the germline V gene. With V trimmed by 4 bases and J by 7 bases, 13 bases remained unmatched. The CDR3 region is CASSPKLTSGVDGELFF. The CDR3 bases are TGCGCCAGCAGCCCTAAACTCACTAGCGGGGTTGACGGGGAGCTGTTTTTT.

The chain is built from TRBV7-2 and TRBJ2-7; a possible D gene is TRBD1 (6 bases). The germline CDR1 and CDR2 sequences are SGHTA and FQGNSA. CDR3 length: 14 residues. V dropped 5 bases and J dropped 6 bases, with 17 bases sitting between them. CDR3 nucleotides: TGTGCCAGCAGCCCAGGCAGGGGTGGGCGCGAGCAGTACTTC. Translation gives CASSPGRGGREQYF. Variable domain in full (rest from reference TRBV7-2 and TRBJ2-7): GAGVSQSPSNKVTEKGKDVELRCDPISGHTALYWYRQSLGQGLEFLIYFQGNSAPDKSGLPSDRFSAERTGGSVSTLTIQRTQQEDSAVYLCASSPGRGGREQYFGPGTRLTVT.

This chain joins TRBV10-1 and TRBJ2-7; D is undetermined. Between the trimmed V and J ends, which lost 4 bases and 3 bases, there was a span of 13 bases. CDR1 and CDR2 from the germline V gene are WNHNN and SYGVQD (reference sequence). The CDR3 spans 14 residues. CDR3 coding DNA: TGCGCCAGCAGTGCTGTGCTAGTCTGCTACGAGCAGTACTTC. Its protein is CASSAVLVCYEQYF.

The chain uses TRBV7-2 and TRBJ2-1; a weak D match, TRBD1 (6 bases). CDR1 and CDR2 (germline): SGHTA, FQGNSA. V lost 5 bases and J lost 15, with 20 bases in between. CDR3 length: 13 amino acids. CDR3 nucleotide sequence: TGTGCCAGCAGCCCTGGGGCAGGGGCCAAAAGGTTCTTC. Translated, it gives CASSPGAGAKRFF.

The CDR3 coding sequence is TGTGCCAGCAGCTTAGGGCAGGTCAATGAAAAACTGTTTTTT. It codes for CASSLGQVNEKLFF. V is TRBV7-9 and J is TRBJ1-4; D not resolved. There are 14 residues in the CDR3. The germline CDR1 and CDR2 sequences are SEHNR and FQNEAQ (reference sequence). Trimming stripped 1 base from V and 5 bases from J, with 8 bases between.

This rearrangement joins TRBV2 to TRBJ1-5; 7 nucleotides align to TRBD1. CDR1 and CDR2 from the germline V gene are SNHLY and FYNNEI. Trimming at V came to 6 bases and at J to 4 bases, leaving 9 bases not matched to a gene. This CDR3 spans 15 amino acids. The DNA of the CDR3 is TGTGCCAGCAGGGCCGGACAGGCCGATAATCAGCCCCAGCATTTT. It is translated as CASRAGQADNQPQHF.

The V and J genes are TRBV7-2 and TRBJ2-7; the D gene is possibly TRBD1 (5 bases). This CDR3 is built from 15 residues. CDR1 and CDR2 (germline): SGHTA, FQGNSA. The V and J ends lost 1 base and 0 bases respectively, with 10 bases between them. The CDR3 loop reads CASSLGTGSSYEQYF. The CDR3 region has the DNA TGTGCCAGCAGCTTAGGTACAGGCAGCTCCTACGAGCAGTACTTC. Variable domain in full (rest from reference TRBV7-2 and TRBJ2-7): GAGVSQSPSNKVTEKGKDVELRCDPISGHTALYWYRQSLGQGLEFLIYFQGNSAPDKSGLPSDRFSAERTGGSVSTLTIQRTQQEDSAVYLCASSLGTGSSYEQYFGPGTRLTVT.

This sequence joins TRBV5-4 and TRBJ2-7; 8 bases line up with TRBD1. Germline-derived CDR1 and CDR2 are SGHNT and YYREEE (reference sequence). V dropped 4 bases and J dropped 6; count of bases not matched to a gene: 9. The CDR3 runs 14 residues. The CDR3 DNA follows: TGTGCCAGCAGCCAGGGACAGGATCTTGGCGAGCAGTACTTC. This sequence encodes CASSQGQDLGEQYF. The full variable domain, in which reference TRBV5-4 and TRBJ2-7 provide the parts outside the CDR3, is ETGVTQSPTHLIKTRGQQVTLRCSSQSGHNTVSWYQQALGQGPQFIFQYYREEENGRGNFPPRFSGLQFPNYSSELNVNALELDDSALYLCASSQGQDLGEQYFGPGTRLTVT.

The chain joins TRBV27 to TRBJ2-1; 10 positions agree with TRBD2. Germline CDR1 is MNHEY and CDR2 is SMNVEV (reference sequence). CDR3 length: 16 residues. Trimming cost V 5 bases and J 5 bases; bases outside gene matches: 9. DNA of the CDR3: TGTGCCAGCAGTCTAAACAGCGGGGGGGTCGACAATGAGCAGTTCTTC. It is translated as CASSLNSGGVDNEQFF.

The chain carries TRBV5-1 and TRBJ1-6; 7 bases fit TRBD1. The V segment lost 4 bases and the J segment 5 bases; nucleotides outside the gene matches: 6. Germline V gene lookup returns CDR1 SGHRS and CDR2 YFSETQ. The CDR3 is 15 residues long. The CDR3 loop is CASSVGTANNSPLHF. The CDR3 DNA sequence: TGCGCCAGCAGCGTCGGGACAGCCAATAATTCACCCCTCCACTTT.

The genes are TRBV19 and TRBJ1-3; TRBD1 might be the D (6 bases). Between the trimmed V and J ends, which lost 6 bases and 0 bases, there was a span of 12 bases. CDR1 is LNHDA, CDR2 SQIVND, per germline (reference sequence). The CDR3 extends over 15 amino acids. The CDR3 DNA is TGTGCCAGTAGATCAGGGGACATCTCTGGAAACACCATATATTTT. Its translation is CASRSGDISGNTIYF.

The chain joins TRBV3-1 (or the pseudogene TRBV3-2) to TRBJ2-3, with D maybe TRBD1 (6 bases). The V gene's germline CDR1 is LGHDT and CDR2 YNNKEL (reference sequence). This CDR3 region has 15 residues. V lost 3 bases and J 3 bases, leaving 13 bases between the germline ends. The CDR3 loop reads CASSQGVQGTDTQYF. The DNA for the CDR3 is TGTGCCAGCAGCCAGGGCGTACAGGGAACAGATACGCAGTATTTT.